Listed here are 28 T cell receptor beta chains from one sample, sequenced in a study of shared clonotypes between healthy human individuals. Profiling relied on immunoSEQ multiplex PCR, and the TCRdb table lists in-frame clones only, not all of them. This table has over 950,000 clones, roughly 77% appearing once. Sequenced sample: memory CD4+ T cells from PBMCs. Regarding subset: CD45RA-negative fraction. Receptor source: a man aged 18 to 30 in good health. Some clones in this sample may be carry-over from other donors' samples.

The CDR3 sequence is CASSVDPGGTDTQYF. DNA for the CDR3: TGTGCCAGCAGCGTAGACCCAGGCGGCACAGATACGCAGTATTTT. The genes are TRBV9 and TRBJ2-3, with D unresolved. In germline, CDR1 is SGDLS, CDR2 YYNGEE. The CDR3 length is 15 residues. Trimming took 0 bases from V and 1 from J, leaving 9 bases between them.

CDR3 sequence (DNA): TGTGCCAGCAGGCCGAGAACTGGGTTTCAGCCCCAGCATTTT. It yields the protein CASRPRTGFQPQHF. The chain uses TRBV27 and TRBJ1-5; D not certain. Trimming took 6 bases from V and 6 from J, leaving 15 bases between them. The CDR3 totals 14 residues. Germline V gene lookup returns CDR1 MNHEY and CDR2 SMNVEV (reference sequence).

V usage is TRBV11-2 and J usage is TRBJ2-1; 12 bases line up with TRBD2. The germline CDR1 and CDR2 sequences are SGHAT and FQNNGV. The CDR3 extends over 18 amino acids. V shed 1 base and J 4 bases; nucleotides not matched to a gene: 8. CDR3 DNA: TGTGCCAGCAGCTTAGTCCTGGGAACTAGCGGGAGGTACAATGAGCAGTTCTTC. Its protein is CASSLVLGTSGRYNEQFF. The whole variable domain, filled in from reference TRBV11-2 and TRBJ2-1, reads EAGVAQSPRYKIIEKRQSVAFWCNPISGHATLYWYQQILGQGPKLLIQFQNNGVVDDSQLPKDRFSAERLKGVDSTLKIQPAKLEDSAVYLCASSLVLGTSGRYNEQFFGPGTRLTVL.

The chain recombines TRBV6-1 with TRBJ1-2; D unresolved. In germline, CDR1 is MNHNS, CDR2 SASEGT. Trimming cost V 7 bases and J 6 bases, with 3 bases left between them. This CDR3 contains 9 residues. As DNA, the CDR3 is TGTGCCAGCAACCATGGCTACACCTTC. Its protein product is CASNHGYTF.

The chain carries TRBV5-1 and TRBJ2-7; D unclear. This CDR3 spans 14 amino acids. Germline CDR1 SGHRS, CDR2 YFSETQ. V was shortened by 5 bases and J by 6 bases, with 18 bases between the two germline ends. The CDR3 DNA sequence: TGCGCCAGCAGAGGGCAGACCCCTTCCCTCGAGCAGTACTTC. Encoded protein: CASRGQTPSLEQYF.

This clone has a handful of counts. The rearrangement uses TRBV2 and TRBJ2-7, with 11 bases identical to TRBD2. Germline loops: CDR1 SNHLY, CDR2 FYNNEI. V lost 6 bases to trimming and J lost 4 bases; unmatched junction nucleotides: 2. The CDR3 length is 13 residues. CDR3 residues: CASRGLAAYEQYF. In DNA form, the CDR3 reads TGTGCCAGCAGGGGACTAGCGGCGTACGAGCAGTACTTC.

The chain is built from TRBV5-1 and TRBJ1-1; tentative D call: TRBD1 (5 bases). Germline V gene data show CDR1 as SGHRS and CDR2 as YFSETQ. Deletions cut 8 bases from V and 1 base from J, with 18 bases between. The CDR3 runs to 15 residues. The CDR3 loop reads CASKRGSSGNTEAFF. CDR3 in DNA: TGCGCCAGTAAGAGGGGCTCCTCGGGGAACACTGAAGCTTTCTTT.

The V call is TRBV7-2, the J call TRBJ2-2; D unresolved. The CDR3 has 16 amino acids. Trimming cost V 5 bases and J 0 bases, with 13 bases left between them. Germline lookup yields CDR1 SGHTA and CDR2 FQGNSA. The CDR3 reads CASSPGRSANTGELFF. For the CDR3, the DNA is TGTGCCAGCAGCCCGGGCCGTTCGGCGAACACCGGGGAGCTGTTTTTT.

This chain uses TRBV5-1 with TRBJ2-5, with 7 bases fitting TRBD1. The CDR3 spans 14 residues. Germline V gene sequence: CDR1 SGHRS, CDR2 YFSETQ. Trimming removed 4 bases from V and 4 bases from J; junction bases left unmatched: 7. As DNA, the CDR3 is TGCGCCAGCAGCGCCAGGGGGTCGGGAGAGACCCAGTACTTC. Translation gives CASSARGSGETQYF.

This chain links TRBV9 with TRBJ2-1; 7 positions match TRBD2. The V gene's germline CDR1 is SGDLS and CDR2 YYNGEE. Trimming removed 0 bases from V and 3 bases from J; junction bases left unmatched: 3. The CDR3 is 15 amino acids. This CDR3 reads CASSVESGNYNEQFF. The CDR3 coding sequence is TGTGCCAGCAGCGTAGAGAGCGGGAACTACAATGAGCAGTTCTTC.

The V call is TRBV28, the J call TRBJ2-7; tentatively, D is TRBD1 or TRBD2 (5 bases each). The V gene lost 6 bases and the J gene lost 1 base, with 16 bases spanning the gap. This CDR3 comprises 15 residues. Germline V gives CDR1 MDHEN, CDR2 SYDVKM. The CDR3 sequence is CASSPQATGSYEQYF. The CDR3 DNA reads as TGTGCCAGCAGCCCACAGGCCACGGGGTCCTACGAGCAGTACTTC.

J is TRBJ2-1 and V is TRBV18; D is uncertain. The CDR3 has 14 residues. The germline V gene encodes CDR1 KGHSH and CDR2 LQKENI. Trimming stripped 4 bases from V and 4 bases from J, with 11 bases between. For the CDR3, the DNA is TGTGCCAGCTCACTATCGTCTGGTTACAATGAGCAGTTCTTC. Translation gives CASSLSSGYNEQFF.

This rearrangement joins TRBV5-1 to TRBJ2-1; 15 nucleotides align to TRBD2. Per the germline V gene, CDR1 is SGHRS and CDR2 is YFSETQ. The CDR3 consists of 16 residues. V dropped 4 bases and J dropped 6; count of bases not matched to a gene: 5. The CDR3 region has the DNA TGCGCCAGCAGCCCGGGACTAGCGGGAGGAAGCAATGAGCAGTTCTTC. Its translation is CASSPGLAGGSNEQFF.

This clone was observed a few times. The sample holds other DNA sequences that translate to the same CDR3. This chain links TRBV7-9 with TRBJ2-5; TRBD2 is a possible D gene (5 bases). The germline gives CDR1 SEHNR, CDR2 FQNEAQ (reference sequence). The V and J ends lost 1 base and 5 bases respectively, with 11 bases between them. This CDR3 region has 14 residues. CDR3 in amino acids: CASSLVGGSETQYF. The CDR3, as DNA: TGTGCCAGCAGCTTAGTCGGCGGGTCTGAGACCCAGTACTTC.

V and J are TRBV9 and TRBJ2-1; 8 nucleotides match TRBD2. Germline-derived CDR1 and CDR2 are SGDLS and YYNGEE. V was pared by 0 bases and J by 2 bases, with 19 bases of the junction left unmatched. The CDR3 loop spans 21 amino acids. The CDR3, as DNA: TGTGCCAGCAGCGTAGTCGGTGTGGGAGCGGGAGTCTTAAGTCCCTACAATGAGCAGTTCTTC. It codes for CASSVVGVGAGVLSPYNEQFF. The whole variable domain, filled in from reference TRBV9 and TRBJ2-1, reads DSGVTQTPKHLITATGQRVTLRCSPRSGDLSVYWYQQSLDQGLQFLIQYYNGEERAKGNILERFSAQQFPDLHSELNLSSLELGDSALYFCASSVVGVGAGVLSPYNEQFFGPGTRLTVL.

The rearrangement links TRBV4-2 to TRBJ2-1; D ambiguous. The CDR3 runs to 15 residues. Germline V lookup: CDR1 LGHNA, CDR2 YNFKEQ. Trimming took off 6 bases at V and 4 bases at J, with 16 bases between the two ends. In nucleotides, the CDR3 is TGTGCCAGCAGTCCCGGAGAGAGCGCATACAATGAGCAGTTCTTC. Translating gives CASSPGESAYNEQFF.

This chain links TRBV11-2 with TRBJ2-7, with TRBD2 as a possible D gene (6 bases). Trimming took 7 bases from V and 5 from J, leaving 15 bases between them. The CDR3 totals 13 residues. Germline V lookup: CDR1 SGHAT, CDR2 FQNNGV. The CDR3 reads CASTPRPGDEQYF. Here the CDR3 DNA reads TGTGCCAGCACCCCCCGACCGGGGGACGAGCAGTACTTC. Drawing the rest from reference TRBV11-2 and TRBJ2-7, the complete variable domain is EAGVAQSPRYKIIEKRQSVAFWCNPISGHATLYWYQQILGQGPKLLIQFQNNGVVDDSQLPKDRFSAERLKGVDSTLKIQPAKLEDSAVYLCASTPRPGDEQYFGPGTRLTVT.

The CDR3 DNA reads TGTGCCAGCAGCTTCCGACAGGCCTACGAGCAGTACTTC. Translation: CASSFRQAYEQYF. The chain couples TRBV7-2 to TRBJ2-7; weak D call: TRBD1 (6 bases). V shed 3 bases and J shed 2 bases, with 8 bases lying between them. Germline V gene data show CDR1 as SGHTA and CDR2 as FQGNSA. This CDR3 region has 13 residues.

Remarks on this clone: Distinct nucleotide sequences in the sample also encode this CDR3. This chain joins TRBV5-1 and TRBJ2-3; D may be TRBD1 (5 bases). There are 14 residues in the CDR3. The V gene lost 2 bases and the J gene lost 0 bases, with 7 bases spanning the gap. Germline CDR1 SGHRS, CDR2 YFSETQ. Written as DNA, the CDR3 is TGCGCCAGCAGCTTAAGGGGTAGCACAGATACGCAGTATTTT. This sequence encodes CASSLRGSTDTQYF.

The chain uses TRBV5-1 and TRBJ2-2, with D possibly being TRBD1 (6 bases). Looked up from germline, CDR1 is SGHRS and CDR2 is YFSETQ. The CDR3 contains 15 residues. Trimming pared 0 bases from V and 6 bases from J, leaving 12 bases between. CDR3 protein: CASSLATGSPGELFF. In DNA, the CDR3 is TGCGCCAGCAGCTTGGCTACAGGGAGTCCCGGGGAGCTGTTTTTT.

The chain carries TRBV6-6 and TRBJ2-7, with 11 bases that match TRBD2. The CDR3 has 16 amino acids. The V segment lost 7 bases and the J segment 3 bases; nucleotides outside the gene matches: 11. Germline values: CDR1 MNHNY, CDR2 SVGAGI (reference sequence). This CDR3 is CASKGALAGVRYEQYF. The CDR3 DNA follows: TGTGCCAGCAAAGGAGCACTAGCGGGAGTCCGCTACGAGCAGTACTTC.

V usage is TRBV2 and J usage is TRBJ1-1; D gene ambiguous. The CDR3 runs 18 residues. The V end was cut by 11 bases, the J end by 1 base, with 29 bases between. Germline CDR1 reads SNHLY; CDR2 reads FYNNEI. The CDR3 here is CAQQPVGSNLRPNTEAFF. For the CDR3, the DNA is TGTGCCCAGCAGCCGGTCGGCAGCAACCTACGACCGAACACTGAAGCTTTCTTT.

This clone has more than one count but fewer than ten. For the CDR3, the DNA is TGCGCCAGCAGCAAGACAGGGCTAGCCAAAAACATTCAGTACTTC. Protein product: CASSKTGLAKNIQYF. The rearrangement joins TRBV5-1 to TRBJ2-4; 7 bases map to TRBD1. The V gene's germline CDR1 is SGHRS and CDR2 YFSETQ. The trim removed 4 bases at V and 0 bases at J, leaving 4 bases unmatched. CDR3 length: 15 amino acids.

This clone was seen just once. The V and J genes are TRBV7-2 and TRBJ2-7; unclear D gene. The CDR3 covers 16 residues. Trimming removed 5 bases at V and 3 bases at J, with 20 bases between. Germline-derived CDR1 and CDR2 are SGHTA and FQGNSA. The CDR3 spells CASSPRARLPFYEQYF. CDR3 in DNA: TGTGCCAGCAGCCCTAGGGCTCGATTACCCTTCTACGAGCAGTACTTC. The full variable domain, rest sourced from reference TRBV7-2 and TRBJ2-7, is GAGVSQSPSNKVTEKGKDVELRCDPISGHTALYWYRQSLGQGLEFLIYFQGNSAPDKSGLPSDRFSAERTGGSVSTLTIQRTQQEDSAVYLCASSPRARLPFYEQYFGPGTRLTVT.

The rearrangement uses TRBV5-8 and TRBJ1-1; D is perhaps TRBD1 (6 bases). V lost 4 bases, J lost 0 bases, and 25 bases lay in between. Germline CDR1 is SGHTS and CDR2 is YDEGEE. The CDR3 spans 19 residues. As DNA, the CDR3 is TGTGCCAGCAGCCCCCATATATTACAGGGACGGGAGATGAACACTGAAGCTTTCTTT. Its protein product is CASSPHILQGREMNTEAFF.

Points on this clone: The junction shows a germline mismatch at one end, possibly a read error. The sample has other DNA sequences that encode this CDR3 too. J is TRBJ2-5 and V is TRBV5-1, with D possibly being TRBD1 (5 bases). CDR1 is SGHRS and CDR2 is YFSETQ in the germline V gene. The CDR3 covers 14 residues. CDR3 DNA sequence: TGCGCCAGCAGCTTGGGGGGCTACCAGGAGACCCAGTACTTC. It translates to CASSLGGYQETQYF.

This chain links TRBV28 with TRBJ2-7; tentative D call: TRBD2 (5 bases). V lost 2 bases and J 7 bases, leaving 9 bases between the germline ends. CDR3 size: 12 residues. Germline V gene data show CDR1 as MDHEN and CDR2 as SYDVKM. The CDR3 DNA follows: TGTGCCAGCAGTTTACAGGACTTTGAGCAGTACTTC. Translating it yields CASSLQDFEQYF.

The chain employs TRBV6-6 and TRBJ2-5; 7 bases match TRBD2. J lost 2 bases, V lost 4 bases, and 4 bases had no gene match. Germline CDR1 and CDR2: MNHNY and SVGAGI (reference sequence). The CDR3 has 14 residues. The CDR3 loop is CASSLGGWQETQYF. CDR3 in DNA: TGTGCCAGCAGTTTGGGGGGGTGGCAAGAGACCCAGTACTTC.